This paragraph covers one T cell receptor (beta chain) sequence. This entry comes from a study of blood T cell repertoires in COVID-19. V lost 0 bases, J lost 1 base, and 16 bases lay in between. Germline V gene data show CDR1 as SGDLS and CDR2 as YYNGEE. The CDR3 extends over 17 amino acids. Clones were read by immunoSEQ multiplex PCR, and TCRdb kept only the in-frame ones, dropping some. Among some 39,000 clones listed, around 82% were seen once. This TCR was recovered from a man of 80 years or more with acute or convalescent COVID-19. The V gene is TRBV9, the J gene TRBJ2-5; possible D gene TRBD2, 5 bases. The sample taken for sequencing was peripheral blood. The chain's CDR3 is CASSVATVGSGQETQYF. The CDR3 nucleotides are TGTGCCAGCAGCGTAGCTACAGTGGGGAGCGGCCAAGAGACCCAGTACTTC. The full variable domain, in which reference TRBV9 and TRBJ2-5 provide the parts outside the CDR3, is DSGVTQTPKHLITATGQRVTLRCSPRSGDLSVYWYQQSLDQGLQFLIQYYNGEERAKGNILERFSAQQFPDLHSELNLSSLELGDSALYFCASSVATVGSGQETQYFGPGTRLLVL.